This T cell receptor beta chain was observed in a study of post-analysis software for immune sequencing data. Study-wide points: Patients showed TRBV5-6, TRBV5-1 and TRBV20-1 among 4 or 5 TRBV segments more frequent than in controls.

This clonotype came up a few times. What it binds is unknown. Unique molecular identifiers tagged the TCR beta cDNA libraries. TCRdb reprocessed the PCR reads with MiXCR, giving one entry per CDR3 protein. The table shows approximately 440,000 distinct CDR3 sequences, with roughly 45% occurring only once. Germline lookup yields CDR1 MDHEN and CDR2 SYDVKM. Trimming at V came to 5 bases and at J to 1 base, leaving 9 bases not matched to a gene. This CDR3 region has 16 residues. The sequencing sample was made of blood. This chain connects TRBV28 to TRBJ2-7, with TRBD1 matching 9 bases. This clonotype was obtained from a girl aged 10 to 17 with multiple sclerosis. Written as DNA, the CDR3 is TGTGCCAGCAGTCCTACAGGGGGCGCCGAGTCCTACGAGCAGTACTTC. Encoded protein: CASSPTGGAESYEQYF.